What follows are 3 T cell receptor beta chains derived from one specimen sequenced in a study of T cells in Graves' hyperthyroidism and ophthalmopathy. Authors of the study amplified TCR beta CDR3 regions from RNA transcripts. An initial round of RT-PCR targeting the TCR CDR3 relied on the HTBI primer set. TCRdb processed the multiplex PCR reads anew with MiXCR; each CDR3 protein has one entry. The repertoire holds fewer than 750,000 distinct CDR3 sequences, with about 14% as singletons. The sequencing input was blood. The receptor set was obtained from a woman aged 50 to 60 with Graves' ophthalmopathy.

The CDR3: CASSVGEDYNEQFF. The CDR3 DNA reads TGTGCCAGCAGCGTAGGAGAGGACTACAATGAGCAGTTCTTC. This chain links TRBV9 with TRBJ2-1; no clear D. V was clipped by 0 bases and J by 3 bases, with 7 bases between them. There are 14 residues in the CDR3. In germline, CDR1 is SGDLS, CDR2 YYNGEE. Full variable domain (missing parts from reference TRBV9 and TRBJ2-1): DSGVTQTPKHLITATGQRVTLRCSPRSGDLSVYWYQQSLDQGLQFLIQYYNGEERAKGNILERFSAQQFPDLHSELNLSSLELGDSALYFCASSVGEDYNEQFFGPGTRLTVL.

This clonotype has only a few counts. The V call is TRBV29-1, the J call TRBJ1-2, with D possibly being TRBD1 (6 bases). Deletions cut 5 bases from V and 5 bases from J, with 18 bases between. Germline V gene data show CDR1 as SQVTM and CDR2 as ANQGSEA. The CDR3 extends over 14 amino acids. The CDR3 loop is CSVLFPPGAYGYTF. For the CDR3, the DNA is TGCAGCGTTCTCTTCCCACCAGGGGCGTATGGCTACACCTTC.

This clonotype turned up a few times. The rearrangement links TRBV20-1 to TRBJ2-5; 7 bases align to TRBD2. With V trimmed by 0 bases and J by 3 bases, 7 bases remained unmatched. Germline V gives CDR1 DFQATT, CDR2 SNEGSKA (reference sequence). This CDR3 region has 15 residues. CDR3 DNA: TGCAGTGCTAGAGATTTAAGCGGGAAAAAAGAGACCCAGTACTTC. It translates to CSARDLSGKKETQYF.